The rows below give T cell receptor beta chains drawn from one sample of a study of blood T cells in healthy people across ages. MiXCR, applied by TCRdb to the 5' RACE reads, yields one record per CDR3 protein. The sample shows 800,000 to 1,300,000 distinct CDR3 sequences, under 30% of them seen only once. The same data also contributed to another study, on T cells of mothers and their children.

Sequencing was carried out using blood. The receptors come from a girl aged 2-9 years in good health. The conserved cysteine and the conserved F or W are not part of the CDR3 here. Fields, in order: D gene, J gene, CDR3 length, V gene, CDR3 protein. D genes are given only for firm matches.

.	TRBJ1-2	10	TRBV18	ASSPRGTQHF
TRBD2	TRBJ2-5	13	TRBV29-1	SVELASGGQETQY
.	.	9	TRBV7-9	ASSNGPEQF
.	TRBJ2-1	13	TRBV5-6	ASSSTGLSANEQF
.	TRBJ2-1	13	TRBV5-6	ASSLRMDVPNEQF
TRBD1	.	14	TRBV27	ASSSDRVIVGSEQF
.	TRBJ2-1	10	TRBV10-3	AISETGNEQF
.	TRBJ2-5	13	TRBV5-1	ASTKDSLYQETQY
.	TRBJ1-2	11	TRBV6-6	ASSYPDRNGYT
.	TRBJ1-1	13	TRBV7-2	ASSLAPGSNTEAF
.	TRBJ1-5	11	TRBV7-9	ASSLGHEQPQH
.	TRBJ1-3	12	TRBV9	ASSVTSSGNTIY
.	TRBJ2-5	14	TRBV14	ASSQLRGQRKETQY
.	.	12	TRBV7-9	ASSFPDGGYEQY
.	TRBJ1-2	12	TRBV5-1	ASSLGSSLEGYT
.	TRBJ2-2	13	TRBV29-1	SVEFWTRNTGELF
.	TRBJ2-2	14	TRBV6-6	ASSYGALGHTGELF
.	TRBJ2-1	12	TRBV7-9	ASSFEAGFNEQF
.	TRBJ2-5	11	TRBV29-1	SVRLLYQETQY
.	TRBJ1-5	11	TRBV6-6	ASTRESNQPQH
.	TRBJ2-5	11	TRBV6-1	ASKGTAQETQY
.	TRBJ1-1	10	TRBV29-1	SAEDGRTEAF
.	TRBJ2-3	13	TRBV6-1	ASSDLPPLTDTQY
.	TRBJ1-6	16	TRBV18	ASSLSRTPHGDNSPLH
TRBD1	TRBJ1-5	13	TRBV28	ASTSTGGGNQPQH
TRBD1	TRBJ1-4	13	TRBV28	ASSFVGGDYEKLF
TRBD1	TRBJ2-2	13	TRBV28	ASSSDRGHTGELF
TRBD1	TRBJ2-5	14	TRBV10-3	AIRGTTGGNQETQY
.	TRBJ2-6	13	TRBV9	ASRSWGAGANVLT
.	TRBJ1-1	13	TRBV12-3/TRBV12-4	ASSLGQSWDTEAF
TRBD2	TRBJ2-1	16	TRBV6-1	ASTGILAGGGSYNEQF
.	TRBJ2-2	12	TRBV5-1	ASSFTGNNGELF
.	TRBJ2-5	19	TRBV11-1	ASSFLLPGLERTSVFETQY
TRBD2	TRBJ2-1	13	TRBV5-1	ASSSSSGSYNEQF
TRBD2	TRBJ2-7	13	TRBV9	ASTSGTSGAYEQY
TRBD1	TRBJ1-2	13	TRBV15	ATSSRDRPSLGYT
.	TRBJ2-3	15	TRBV4-1	ASSQVSRSGPGGTQY
.	TRBJ2-1	11	TRBV5-1	ASSLARGGEQF
TRBD2	.	10	TRBV29-1	SVGSGGNEQF
TRBD1	TRBJ1-6	12	TRBV7-6	ASSPGTDGSPLH
.	TRBJ2-6	13	TRBV3-1	ASSQAGNGANVLT
TRBD2	TRBJ2-5	14	TRBV20-1	SARSRQRGIQETQY
.	TRBJ1-1	12	TRBV7-3	ASSEQGRGTEAF
.	TRBJ2-7	13	TRBV9	ASSPLRGTANEQY
TRBD2	TRBJ2-5	12	TRBV5-1	ASSLGLVMEAQY
.	TRBJ2-7	14	TRBV28	ASSLPGGPTSYEQY
.	TRBJ2-7	13	TRBV4-1	ASSQEGRSQYEQY
.	TRBJ2-6	18	TRBV12-3/TRBV12-4	ASSFNRPGRVTSGANVLT
TRBD1	.	10	TRBV7-9	ASRWTGGEQY
.	TRBJ1-1	12	TRBV6-9	ASLGVLMNTEAF
.	TRBJ2-5	13	TRBV5-1	ASSPRGGPQETQY
TRBD1	TRBJ1-4	13	TRBV7-9	ASSAMTGPNEKLF
TRBD2	TRBJ2-5	14	TRBV20-1	SARASTWTRGETQY
TRBD2	TRBJ2-3	13	TRBV20-1	SAQIPGLATDTQY
TRBD2	TRBJ2-5	16	TRBV28	ASSFPYGRTRGSETQY
.	TRBJ1-4	13	TRBV3-1	ASSQDRGTNEKLF
.	TRBJ2-5	12	TRBV12-3/TRBV12-4	ASSLGGPLETQY
.	TRBJ2-5	14	TRBV9	ASSVGRLSGQETQY
TRBD1	TRBJ2-5	10	TRBV12-3/TRBV12-4	ASSSDRGDQY
.	TRBJ2-5	13	TRBV12-5	ASGLGGIYQETQY